These 2 T cell receptor beta chains originate from one sample sequenced in a study of T cells expressing NK-cell markers. After re-calling the 5' RACE reads, TCRdb lists one entry per CDR3 protein, DNA absent. The table counts fewer than 400,000 distinct CDR3 sequences; 5.2% lies in the top ten. The sample comprised blood T cells: a sorted CD56 or NKG2C T cell subset, CD4+ or CD8+ T cells, or bulk PBMC T cells (not recorded which). The receptors were gathered from a man aged 18-70 years in good health.

This sequence joins TRBV3-1 and TRBJ2-7; there is no DNA to check the TCRdb D call of TRBD1. The germline CDR1 and CDR2 sequences are LGHDT and YNNKEL (reference sequence). The CDR3 is 13 amino acids. CDR3 protein: CASTGTGVDEQYF.

The genes are TRBV14 and TRBJ2-1; absent DNA, TCRdb's TRBD2 call cannot be checked. The CDR3 totals 17 residues. The germline CDR1 and CDR2 sequences are SGHDN and FVKESK. CDR3 protein: CASSQGSTSGGRNEQFF.